Listed below are T cell receptor beta chains from one sample, sequenced in a study of graft-versus-host responses after intestinal transplantation. Repertoires were generated with immunoSEQ multiplex PCR, while TCRdb's copy carries only in-frame clones and drops some. The data hold about 7,000 clones, with 31% observed a single time. Sample: alloreactive CD8+ T cells from a mixed lymphocyte reaction culture, taken before transplantation. The origin of the receptors is a human patient who was an organ donor for intestinal transplantation. Each CDR3 is given with its conserved first and last residue. The D gene is left open where the match is weak. Rows give clone size only sometimes, using once, few, many, or a class for an expanded clone.

DNA,CDR3,size,J,D,V
TGCGCCAGCAGCCAATTGGACAGGTTCACAGATACGCAGTATTTT,CASSQLDRFTDTQYF,medium-sized,TRBJ2-3,TRBD1,TRBV4-1
TGTGCCAGCAGCTTGGCTTGGACAGCGAAAACCTTC,CASSLAWTAKTF,medium-sized,TRBJ1-2,.,TRBV5-4
TGTGCCAGCAGTTACGGGGGGGAGCAGTACTTC,CASSYGGEQYF,.,TRBJ2-5,TRBD2,TRBV6-6
TGCGCCAGCAGCCAAGCCCGGGGGGCCTACGAGCAGTACTTC,CASSQARGAYEQYF,.,TRBJ2-7,TRBD2,TRBV4-3
TGTGCCACCGTGGGGGGGACCTCCTACGAGCAGTACTTC,CATVGGTSYEQYF,.,TRBJ2-7,TRBD2,TRBV15
TGTGCCATCAGGAGATCCAGACTAGCGGGGGGGCAATTTGCCGGGGAGCTGTTTTTT,CAIRRSRLAGGQFAGELFF,.,TRBJ2-2,TRBD2,TRBV10-3
TGTGCCAGCAGTTACTTCCCTAAGGGGACTGAAGCTTTCTTT,CASSYFPKGTEAFF,.,TRBJ1-1,.,TRBV6-5
TGTGCCAGCAGTTTATCGGACGGGGCTAGGTACGAGCAGTACTTC,CASSLSDGARYEQYF,medium-sized,TRBJ2-7,.,TRBV27
TGTGCCAGCAGCTTATCTGCTTGGACAGGGGGCTACGAGCAGTACTTC,CASSLSAWTGGYEQYF,few,TRBJ2-7,TRBD1,TRBV11-2
TGCGCCAGCAGCCAAGCGACAAGGGGGGCCAGGGAGACCCAGTACTTC,CASSQATRGARETQYF,.,TRBJ2-5,.,TRBV4-3
TGTGCCAGCAGTTTCGGGACCGGTCCCTACGAGCAGTACTTC,CASSFGTGPYEQYF,many,TRBJ2-7,.,TRBV27
TGTGCCAGCATGGGCAACGGACCTGGCTACACCTTC,CASMGNGPGYTF,few,TRBJ1-2,.,TRBV6-4
TGTGCCAGCAGTGGACAGGCCCCATACAATGAGCAGTTCTTC,CASSGQAPYNEQFF,.,TRBJ2-1,TRBD1,TRBV6-9
TGTGCCAGCAGCTTGTACTTTGGGGCCGTATCCTATGGCTACACCTTC,CASSLYFGAVSYGYTF,medium-sized,TRBJ1-2,.,TRBV5-8
TGCGCCAGCAGCCTCACAGGGGCCGGGGGGAACACTGAAGCTTTCTTT,CASSLTGAGGNTEAFF,few,TRBJ1-1,TRBD1,TRBV4-3
TGTGCCATCAGTGAACAGGGTTCCTACGAGCAGTACTTC,CAISEQGSYEQYF,.,TRBJ2-7,.,TRBV10-3
TGTGCCAGCAGCCGACAGGGTGGTGGTGAGCAGTTCTTC,CASSRQGGGEQFF,.,TRBJ2-1,TRBD1,TRBV4-2
TGTGCCAGCAGCGTAGCACATCCCGGGACTAGCGGGGGGGCCTTAGAGACCCAGTACTTC,CASSVAHPGTSGGALETQYF,few,TRBJ2-5,TRBD2,TRBV9
TGCGCCAGCAGCCAAGGATCAGGGGCCTACGAGCAGTACTTC,CASSQGSGAYEQYF,.,TRBJ2-7,.,TRBV4-1
TGTGCCAGCAGCTCCCCAGACAGGGGTATGGACGGGGAGCTGTTTTTT,CASSSPDRGMDGELFF,few,TRBJ2-2,TRBD1,TRBV7-2
TGTGCCAGCAGCCAAGTCAGGTTAGATACGCAGTATTTT,CASSQVRLDTQYF,few,TRBJ2-3,.,TRBV4-2
TGTGCCAGCAGTCCCAGGGGTTATGGCGGGGAGACCCAGTACTTC,CASSPRGYGGETQYF,few,TRBJ2-5,.,TRBV6-6
TGTGCCAGCAGCTTGGAAGGTTGGGGCCAGCCGAACACTGAAGCTTTCTTT,CASSLEGWGQPNTEAFF,.,TRBJ1-1,.,TRBV7-9
TGTGCCAGCAGCTTAGTTTCGAGTTATCGTGGGGCTCTATACAATGAGCAGTTCTTC,CASSLVSSYRGALYNEQFF,few,TRBJ2-1,.,TRBV7-2
TGTGCCAGCAGCTTAGCCCCTGTGTCTTATGGCTACACCTTC,CASSLAPVSYGYTF,few,TRBJ1-2,.,TRBV11-1
TGCGCCAGCAGCCAAGATCGAAGACAGCGACAGGGCAATCAGCCCCAGCATTTT,CASSQDRRQRQGNQPQHF,.,TRBJ1-5,.,TRBV4-3
TGTGCCAGCAGTTTGACAGCTAACTATGGCTACACCTTC,CASSLTANYGYTF,medium-sized,TRBJ1-2,.,TRBV6-6
TGCGCCAGCAGCCTTGGCCCCGGGACCGTTGGCTACACCTTC,CASSLGPGTVGYTF,.,TRBJ1-2,.,TRBV4-1
TGCGCCAGCAGCCGTTGGACAGGGGAGTGGAACACTGAAGCTTTCTTT,CASSRWTGEWNTEAFF,.,TRBJ1-1,TRBD1,TRBV4-1
TGCGCCAGCAGCCAAGATTCTTCCCCATCCTGGGGGCAGTTCTTC,CASSQDSSPSWGQFF,.,TRBJ2-1,.,TRBV4-1
TGTGCCAGCAGCTACCCGACAGGGGGCCGTGCCTACGAGCAGTACTTC,CASSYPTGGRAYEQYF,.,TRBJ2-7,TRBD1,TRBV5-6
TGCAGCGTTGATGAGAACACCGGGGAGCTGTTTTTT,CSVDENTGELFF,large,TRBJ2-2,.,TRBV29-1
TGTGCCAGTAGTACTGAAGTTAACTATGGCTACACCTTC,CASSTEVNYGYTF,few,TRBJ1-2,.,TRBV19
TGCGCCAGCAGCCAAGAGGGGGCTCCGGGCGGGGACTTCAATGAGCAGTTCTTC,CASSQEGAPGGDFNEQFF,few,TRBJ2-1,.,TRBV4-1
TGTGCCAGCAGTTACTCACAGGGGGGTGGCGAGCAGTACTTC,CASSYSQGGGEQYF,.,TRBJ2-7,TRBD1,TRBV7-9
TGTGCCAGCAGCTTATCACAGACAGCTTCCTACGAGCAGTACTTC,CASSLSQTASYEQYF,.,TRBJ2-7,.,TRBV5-4
TGTGCCAGCAGCTTCGGGACCTACTACAATGAGCAGTTCTTC,CASSFGTYYNEQFF,few,TRBJ2-1,.,TRBV7-3
TGTGCCAGCAGTTTAGGCTTTGGATCACCCCTCCACTTT,CASSLGFGSPLHF,few,TRBJ1-6,.,TRBV27
TGTGCCAGCAGGAAGGACACTGAAGCTTTCTTT,CASRKDTEAFF,.,TRBJ1-1,.,TRBV6-1
TGTGCCAGCAGCTGGGGGGCGGCAGATACGCAGTATTTT,CASSWGAADTQYF,.,TRBJ2-3,.,TRBV7-5
TGTGCCAGCAGGCCTCAGCGCGAGGGAAAGACCTATGGCTACACCTTC,CASRPQREGKTYGYTF,.,TRBJ1-2,.,TRBV7-1
TGTGCCATCAGTGATGTAGGGGGCGAAGAGACCCAGTACTTC,CAISDVGGEETQYF,medium-sized,TRBJ2-5,TRBD1,TRBV10-3
TGTGCCAGCAGCTTAACCCTATCCACCGGCTATGGCTACACCTTC,CASSLTLSTGYGYTF,.,TRBJ1-2,.,TRBV7-2
TGTGCCAGCAGCTCGGGACTAGCGGGATATACGCAGTATTTT,CASSSGLAGYTQYF,.,TRBJ2-3,TRBD2,TRBV5-6
TGTGCCTGGAGAGGACGGGGCACAGATACGCAGTATTTT,CAWRGRGTDTQYF,.,TRBJ2-3,.,TRBV30
TGCGCCAGCAGCGTGGGGGTTGGGAGCGAGCAGTACTTC,CASSVGVGSEQYF,.,TRBJ2-7,.,TRBV7-9